This is a list of T cell receptor beta chains from one sample in a study of T cell repertoires in cytomegalovirus infection. TCRdb redid the calling of the reads with MiXCR, one entry per CDR3 protein. The sample has 350,000 to 400,000 distinct CDR3 sequences; around a third are singletons. No antigen is known for these receptors. This sample comprised cultured PBMCs, obtained from culture after CMV antigen stimulation. The receptor set was obtained from a human donor in good health (CMV status not recorded). Some clones in this sample may be carry-over from other donors' samples. The CDR3 runs from the conserved cysteine through the conserved F or W. The D gene is left open where the match is weak. Only part of the rows carry a size: once, few, many, or a class if the clone is expanded.

>-|-|TRBV7-9|TRBJ2-3
TGTGCCAGCAGCTTATTTGCAACAGATACGCAGTATTTT
CASSLFATDTQYF
>-|-|TRBV19|TRBJ1-1
TGTGCCAGTAGTATTAAAGGGAATACTGAAGCTTTCTTT
CASSIKGNTEAFF
>-|many|TRBV7-2|TRBJ2-3
TGTGCCAGCAGCTTACGATCAGACTATCTGACGACAGATACGCAGTATTTT
CASSLRSDYLTTDTQYF
>-|few|TRBV19|TRBJ2-3
TGTGCCAGTAGTATAGATTGGCTAACAGATACGCAGTATTTT
CASSIDWLTDTQYF
>TRBD2|-|TRBV6-4|TRBJ2-3
TGTGCCAGCAATACCTTAGCGGGACCCTCAGATACGCAGTATTTT
CASNTLAGPSDTQYF
>-|-|TRBV24-1|TRBJ2-3
TGTGCCACCGGTCCGGGGGGCGTCACAGATACGCAGTATTTT
CATGPGGVTDTQYF
>-|few|TRBV12-3/TRBV12-4|TRBJ1-1
TGTGCCAGCAGTTTTTCATCTGGAGGAGTGAACACTGAAGCTTTCTTT
CASSFSSGGVNTEAFF
>TRBD1|few|TRBV12-5|TRBJ2-1
TGTGCTAGTGGTTTTGGACAGGGCAATGAGCAGTTCTTC
CASGFGQGNEQFF
>TRBD1|many|TRBV9|TRBJ2-3
TGTGCCAGCAGCGTAGGACAGGGCCTCAGCACAGATACGCAGTATTTT
CASSVGQGLSTDTQYF
>-|-|TRBV6-4|TRBJ2-1
TGTGCCAGCAGTGACTCTGCTACTAGCCAGCAGTTCTTC
CASSDSATSQQFF
>-|-|TRBV7-8|TRBJ1-1
TGTGCCAGCAGCCCCCGAGATGTGGGCACTGAAGCTTTCTTT
CASSPRDVGTEAFF
>-|many|TRBV7-2|TRBJ2-3
TGTGCCAGCAGCTTAGAGCGAGCTCGAACTAGCACAGATACGCAGTATTTT
CASSLERARTSTDTQYF
>-|few|TRBV4-1|TRBJ2-3
TGCGCCAGCAGCCAAGTCGGCGGGAAGTACGTGGCAGATACGCAGTATTTT
CASSQVGGKYVADTQYF
>-|many|TRBV12-3/TRBV12-4|TRBJ2-5
TGTGCCAGCAGTCTACGACCAACTCAAGAGACCCAGTACTTC
CASSLRPTQETQYF
>-|-|TRBV20-1|TRBJ2-3
TGCAGTGCTAGAGATCTAGAGATCGGCTCAGATACGCAGTATTTT
CSARDLEIGSDTQYF
>-|-|TRBV15|TRBJ2-5
TGTGCCACCACCAAAAGGGCAGGTCAAGAGACCCAGTACTTC
CATTKRAGQETQYF
>-|few|TRBV6-5|TRBJ2-1
TGTGCCAGCAGTCGCCGGGCGGGCTACAATGAGCAGTTCTTC
CASSRRAGYNEQFF
>-|once|TRBV9|TRBJ1-1
TGTGCCAGCAGCGTAGACAGCCAGAACACTGAAGCTTTCTTT
CASSVDSQNTEAFF
>TRBD1|-|TRBV19|TRBJ1-4
TGTGCCAGTAGCGACAGGGGTTCATGGGAAAAACTGTTTTTT
CASSDRGSWEKLFF
>-|few|TRBV7-2|TRBJ2-2
TGTGCCAGCAGCTTTTTGACAGCCACCGGGGAGCTGTTTTTT
CASSFLTATGELFF
>-|-|TRBV28|TRBJ2-1
TGTGCCAGCAGTTTAAGGCCGGGCTCCTACAATGAGCAGTTCTTC
CASSLRPGSYNEQFF
>TRBD2|-|TRBV7-8|TRBJ2-7
TGTGCCAGCAGCTTAGCGGGACTAGCGGGAGACTACGAGCAGTACTTC
CASSLAGLAGDYEQYF
>-|many|TRBV7-8|TRBJ1-1
TGTGCCAGCAGCTTACAGATCCGGGTTTCGAACACTGAAGCTTTCTTT
CASSLQIRVSNTEAFF
>TRBD2|-|TRBV6-2/TRBV6-3|TRBJ2-3
TGTGCCAGCAGGAGGGCAGGTAGCGGGAGCACAGATACGCAGTATTTT
CASRRAGSGSTDTQYF
>TRBD2|few|TRBV20-1|TRBJ2-5
TGCAGTGCAGAACCGGGACTAGCGGCAATCCGCCAAGAGACCCAGTACTTC
CSAEPGLAAIRQETQYF
>TRBD2|-|TRBV4-1|TRBJ2-5
TGCGCCAGCAGCCTAGGTCAAGCGGGAGTGGGAGAGACCCAGTACTTC
CASSLGQAGVGETQYF
>-|-|TRBV7-6|TRBJ2-1
TGTGCCAGCAGCTTTGGGGGCCCCCACCTGGACAATGAGCAGTTCTTC
CASSFGGPHLDNEQFF
>-|-|TRBV7-9|TRBJ1-1
TGTGCCAGCACCCGGAGGGAGAACACTGAAGCTTTCTTT
CASTRRENTEAFF
>-|many|TRBV7-2|TRBJ1-6
TGTGCCAGCAGCCTTGGCAGCTCACCCCTCCACTTT
CASSLGSSPLHF
>TRBD1|-|TRBV7-4|TRBJ1-1
TGTGCCAGCAGCTTAGGGGACAGGGGAGAATTTCAAGCTTTCTTT
CASSLGDRGEFQAFF
>TRBD2|-|TRBV11-2|TRBJ2-1
TGTGCCAGCAGCACTCTAGCGGGAGTCGTTAATGAGCAGTTCTTC
CASSTLAGVVNEQFF
>TRBD2|many|TRBV7-2|TRBJ2-1
TGTGCCAGCAGCTTAGGTGGAGGTAGCGGGAACAATGAGCAGTTCTTC
CASSLGGGSGNNEQFF
>-|-|TRBV27|TRBJ2-1
TGTGCCAGCATAGAGGAGGGCCGAGAGTTCTTC
CASIEEGREFF
>TRBD2|-|TRBV6-6|TRBJ2-7
TGTGCCAGCAGTTACGGGCTAGCGGGAGTGGCCTACGAGCAGTACTTC
CASSYGLAGVAYEQYF
>-|-|TRBV6-5|TRBJ2-3
TGTGCCAGCAGTTCCTCCGGGGCTAGCGAAGATACGCAGTATTTT
CASSSSGASEDTQYF
>TRBD1|-|TRBV19|TRBJ2-3
TGTGCCAGTAGGGACAGAGGACAGGGGGCGGAGGATACGCAGTATTTT
CASRDRGQGAEDTQYF
>-|few|TRBV7-6|TRBJ1-2
TGTGCCAGCAGCTTAATCTTGACAGGATTTCACTATGGCTACACCTTC
CASSLILTGFHYGYTF